This T cell receptor (beta chain) was identified in a study of control samples from healthy donors and cancer patients (TCRdb year 2020). Remarks on this clone: The antigen this receptor binds is unknown. Base-call qualities are not available, and no considerably larger clone is one nucleotide away.

The method behind the library was the immunoSEQ multiplex PCR assay. Here the immuneACCESS table is served through TCRdb, limited to in-frame sequences with V and J called. Missing clones are a known gap in these copies; in checked studies unresolved V genes cover under half, and the rest lacks a known reason. This sample holds 170,000 or so clones; around 90% were observed only once. The top ten clones comprise 1.4% of the sample. Reading the germline V gene gives CDR1 MRHNA and CDR2 SNTAGT. The CDR3 numbers 15 residues from cysteine through phenylalanine. CDR3 DNA is the only sequence kept; it has 45 bases, read in frame from the first base. V lost 6 bases and J lost 0 bases, and the count of bases not matched to a germline gene is 4.

The chain employs TRBV6-4 and TRBJ2-1, with 8 middle bases fitting TRBD2. Sequencing was performed on blood. This receptor was obtained from a woman aged 45-65 years in good health. The CDR3 sequence is CASRTSASSYNEQFF. The sequence in DNA is TGTGCCAGCAGGACTAGCGCTAGCTCCTACAATGAGCAGTTCTTC.